This T cell receptor beta chain was recovered during a study of coeliac disease. Profiled with immunoSEQ multiplex PCR; TCRdb holds only in-frame clones, not every one. The table has more than 1,000 clones, roughly 50% seen once; the top ten hold roughly 28%. This CDR3 region has 15 residues. In germline, CDR1 is MDHEN, CDR2 SYDVKM. The V gene end was trimmed by 2 bases and the J gene end by 5 bases; junction bases not matched to a gene: 5. General study points: Lamina propria and intraepithelial cell fractions may contain each other's cells. TRB repertoires were largely private, with most amino acid sequences found in only one sample. Lower clonality than controls marked TRB and TRG repertoires from active celiac intraepithelial and lamina propria samples.

Comment on this clone: The antigen is unknown.

The chain carries TRBV28 and TRBJ2-2; 7 bases are shared with TRBD1. The sequence was collected from an older man without celiac disease. The sample consisted of intraepithelial lymphocytes from the gut. The CDR3 here is CASSLGTGQTGELFF. As DNA, the CDR3 is TGTGCCAGCAGTTTAGGGACGGGACAGACCGGGGAGCTGTTTTTT.